The clone carrying this TCR beta chain was detected once. The ends lost 5 bases at V and 9 bases at J; junction bases unmatched: 10. This CDR3 contains 15 residues. Germline-derived CDR1 and CDR2 are SGHVS and FQNEAQ. The data derive from a study of blood T cell repertoires in COVID-19. At the level of the study: The study drew acute and convalescent COVID-19 samples from the United States, Italy and Spain. Nucleic acid was either cDNA or gDNA, and it came from T cells, B-cell-depleted T cells, or PBMCs.

Study processing details: Scientists estimated how many nucleated cells there were by amplifying reference gene primers. Clones were read by immunoSEQ multiplex PCR, and TCRdb kept only the in-frame ones, dropping some. V and J calls and clone size come straight from that table; D and trimming were deduced from the DNA. The sample carries 80,000 to 100,000 clones, around 75% recorded once. This sequence originates from an elderly woman with active or convalescent COVID-19. Sequencing was carried out using peripheral blood. The chain combines TRBV7-8 with TRBJ1-2, with 12 bases identical to TRBD1. This CDR3 is CASSEPGQGARSYTF. The CDR3, as DNA: TGTGCCAGCAGCGAGCCGGGACAGGGGGCGCGGAGCTACACCTTC. The variable domain in full, completed from reference TRBV7-8 and TRBJ1-2, reads GAGVSQSPRYKVAKRGQDVALRCDPISGHVSLFWYQQALGQGPEFLTYFQNEAQLDKSGLPSDRFFAERPEGSVSTLKIQRTQQEDSAVYLCASSEPGQGARSYTFGSGTRLTVV.